This TCR beta chain was sequenced in a study of lymphopenia after photon versus proton radiotherapy. In regard to this clone: Antigen unknown.

Generated by immunoSEQ multiplex PCR, the TCRdb table keeps only in-frame clones and is missing some. The sample has over 20,000 clones, 75% to 90% seen once. General study results and limits: A bigger post-nadir fall in TCR diversity correlated inversely with survival time in deceased patients. Post-nadir diversity loss with photons came from oligoclonal expansion, particularly CD8+ Temra cells. Proton therapy kept repertoires fairly stable, unlike photons, which gained effector/memory cells.

The source was peripheral blood, collected from a patient treated with proton-based radiotherapy. The TCR sequence derives from an elderly man with esophageal cancer.

The CDR3: CASSDLGQGVNEQFF. The DNA for the CDR3 is TGCGCCAGCAGTGATCTTGGACAGGGGGTAAATGAGCAGTTCTTC. The chain combines TRBV10-1 with TRBJ2-1; 10 positions agree with TRBD1. Germline-derived CDR1 and CDR2 are WNHNN and SYGVQD (reference sequence). V shed 3 bases and J 7 bases; nucleotides not matched to a gene: 6. The CDR3 has 15 residues.